This T cell receptor (beta chain) was captured in a study of T cell responses to AZD1222 COVID-19 vaccine. Study-wide results and caveats: Spike-spanning, vaccine-associated CD4 TCRs were dominant at 160-218 and 743-854. At study baseline, merely more than 5 AZD1222 recipients were seropositive. Two doses of AZD1222 preceded a rise in Spike-specific TCR breadth and depth.

CDR3 length: 14 amino acids. The germline gives CDR1 SNHLY, CDR2 FYNNEI. V was clipped by 11 bases and J by 0 bases, with 14 bases between them. Measured with immunoSEQ multiplex PCR; TCRdb has only the in-frame clones, and not every one. The sample consists of 89,000 or so clones, approximately 90% of them appearing once. A word on this clone: Its antigen is not known.

The receptor was isolated from an adult who received the AZD1222 COVID-19 vaccine. The chain links TRBV2 to TRBJ1-3; D is unclear. This material consisted of peripheral blood, taken 28 days after the second AZD1222 dose. This CDR3 is CAWLGPRSGNTIYF. CDR3 coding DNA: TGTGCCTGGTTAGGACCTCGCTCTGGAAACACCATATATTTT. The full variable domain, completed using reference TRBV2 and TRBJ1-3, is EPEVTQTPSHQVTQMGQEVILRCVPISNHLYFYWYRQILGQKVEFLVSFYNNEISEKSEIFDDQFSVERPDGSNFTLKIRSTKLEDSAMYFCAWLGPRSGNTIYFGEGSWLTVV.